Listed below are T cell receptor beta chains from one sample, sequenced in a study of immune cell composition in non-small cell lung cancer. Profiling relied on immunoSEQ multiplex PCR, and the TCRdb table lists in-frame clones only, not all of them. Among over 2,000 clones listed, around three quarters were seen once. The sample consisted of lung tumor tissue. Receptors originate from a human donor with non-small cell lung cancer. Both conserved end residues are part of each CDR3. The order of the fields is CDR3 protein, CDR3 DNA, D gene, J gene, clone size, V gene. The D gene is left open where the match is weak. Where a row states a size, it is once, few, many or the class of an expanded clone; other rows omit it.

cdr3_aa: CSAREGRGYTF; cdr3_nt: TGCAGTGCTAGGGAGGGGAGGGGCTACACCTTC; d_call: .; j_call: TRBJ1-2; clone_size: .; v_call: TRBV20-1
cdr3_aa: CASSDQGRGKDTQYF; cdr3_nt: TGTGCCAGTAGTGACCAAGGACGCGGGAAAGATACGCAGTATTTT; d_call: .; j_call: TRBJ2-3; clone_size: .; v_call: TRBV19
cdr3_aa: CASSMDQEHYGYTF; cdr3_nt: TGTGCCAGCTCAATGGATCAGGAACACTATGGCTACACCTTC; d_call: .; j_call: TRBJ1-2; clone_size: .; v_call: TRBV18
cdr3_aa: CASSQAFARPLGTDTQYF; cdr3_nt: TGTGCCAGCAGCCAGGCTTTCGCACGCCCCCTCGGCACAGATACGCAGTATTTT; d_call: .; j_call: TRBJ2-3; clone_size: once; v_call: TRBV5-4
cdr3_aa: CASSTSGGLTGEQYF; cdr3_nt: TGCGCCAGCAGCACTAGCGGGGGGCTCACGGGGGAGCAGTACTTC; d_call: TRBD2; j_call: TRBJ2-7; clone_size: .; v_call: TRBV10-2
cdr3_aa: CATRFPEGGAGTEAFF; cdr3_nt: TGTGCCACTCGCTTTCCGGAGGGGGGGGCAGGCACTGAAGCTTTCTTT; d_call: .; j_call: TRBJ1-1; clone_size: once; v_call: TRBV7-9
cdr3_aa: CASSPGLAGGVIVNEQFF; cdr3_nt: TGTGCCAGCAGCCCGGGACTAGCGGGAGGGGTTATCGTCAACGAGCAGTTCTTC; d_call: TRBD2; j_call: TRBJ2-1; clone_size: .; v_call: TRBV5-5
cdr3_aa: CASSLQAANTGELFF; cdr3_nt: TGCGCCAGCAGCTTGCAAGCGGCGAACACCGGGGAGCTGTTTTTT; d_call: .; j_call: TRBJ2-2; clone_size: .; v_call: TRBV5-1
cdr3_aa: CASSDNGNQPQHF; cdr3_nt: TGTGCCAGCAGTGACAATGGCAATCAGCCCCAGCATTTT; d_call: .; j_call: TRBJ1-5; clone_size: .; v_call: TRBV27
cdr3_aa: CASSDSVGGYNEQFF; cdr3_nt: TGTGCCAGCAGCGATTCGGTGGGGGGCTACAATGAGCAGTTCTTC; d_call: .; j_call: TRBJ2-1; clone_size: .; v_call: TRBV7-9
cdr3_aa: CASSKREGSTYNEQFF; cdr3_nt: TGTGCCAGCAGCAAGCGGGAGGGATCAACCTACAATGAGCAGTTCTTC; d_call: TRBD2; j_call: TRBJ2-1; clone_size: .; v_call: TRBV27
cdr3_aa: CASSTLTGLTEAFF; cdr3_nt: TGTGCCAGCAGCACCCTGACAGGCCTCACTGAAGCTTTCTTT; d_call: .; j_call: TRBJ1-1; clone_size: .; v_call: TRBV5-4
cdr3_aa: CASSDMIGQGANEQYF; cdr3_nt: TGTGCCAGCAGTGATATGATTGGACAGGGGGCAAACGAGCAGTACTTC; d_call: TRBD1; j_call: TRBJ2-7; clone_size: .; v_call: TRBV6-1
cdr3_aa: CASSPQNTYEQYF; cdr3_nt: TGTGCCAGCTCACCACAGAATACTTACGAGCAGTACTTC; d_call: .; j_call: TRBJ2-7; clone_size: .; v_call: TRBV18
cdr3_aa: CASSESGGSYGYTF; cdr3_nt: TGTGCCAGCAGCGAGTCCGGCGGCTCTTATGGCTACACCTTC; d_call: .; j_call: TRBJ1-2; clone_size: .; v_call: TRBV7-2
cdr3_aa: CASSEGYGNQSQHF; cdr3_nt: TGTGCCAGCAGTGAAGGATATGGCAATCAGTCCCAGCATTTT; d_call: .; j_call: TRBJ1-5; clone_size: .; v_call: TRBV2
cdr3_aa: CASSDRLAGASAETQYF; cdr3_nt: TGTGCCAGCAGTGACCGACTAGCGGGAGCATCCGCAGAGACCCAGTACTTC; d_call: TRBD2; j_call: TRBJ2-5; clone_size: .; v_call: TRBV6-4
cdr3_aa: CAWTPRGETQYF; cdr3_nt: TGTGCCTGGACGCCTCGGGGGGAGACCCAGTACTTC; d_call: .; j_call: TRBJ2-5; clone_size: .; v_call: TRBV30
cdr3_aa: CASGSGQGGKEKLFF; cdr3_nt: TGTGCCAGTGGCTCCGGACAGGGGGGTAAGGAAAAACTGTTTTTT; d_call: TRBD1; j_call: TRBJ1-4; clone_size: once; v_call: TRBV19
cdr3_aa: CSASYGRAGSDTQYF; cdr3_nt: TGCAGCGCGTCGTACGGGAGGGCAGGCTCAGATACGCAGTATTTT; d_call: TRBD2; j_call: TRBJ2-3; clone_size: few; v_call: TRBV29-1
cdr3_aa: CASSISRDPTDTQYF; cdr3_nt: TGTGCCAGTAGTATTTCTAGAGACCCCACAGATACGCAGTATTTT; d_call: .; j_call: TRBJ2-3; clone_size: once; v_call: TRBV19
cdr3_aa: CASSPGRYGYTF; cdr3_nt: TGTGCCAGCAGCCCTGGGCGATATGGCTACACCTTC; d_call: .; j_call: TRBJ1-2; clone_size: .; v_call: TRBV5-8